This TCR beta chain was captured in a study of HIV-infected patients and healthy controls. Study-wide findings and caveats: HIV-infected repertoires had significantly higher mean Gini indices than controls, possibly reflecting oligoclonality.

CDR1 and CDR2 (germline): MNHEY, SVGAGI. CDR3 length: 17 amino acids. V was shortened by 6 bases and J by 4 bases, with 25 bases between the two germline ends. All unsorted peripheral T cells were captured because whole blood was used without fractionation. At least ten counts were recorded for this clonotype. Its antigen is not known. Reverse transcription used around 500 ng RNA and constant-region primers for alpha and beta. Alpha and beta chain libraries were made separately by chain-specific third strand synthesis with multiplexing indices. All rearrangements within a chain used one primer pair; cDNA molecules carried barcodes. The library got P5 and P7 elements plus a second index, then an approximately 21-cycle PCR. TCRdb redid the calling of the 5' RACE reads with MiXCR, one entry per CDR3 protein. The table shows tens of thousands of distinct CDR3 sequences, with about 8.7% occurring only once.

Sequencing was done on a sample of blood. The sequence derives from an adult in good health. V gene TRBV6-5 combines with J gene TRBJ2-7; a weak D match, TRBD1 (5 bases). The CDR3 region has the DNA TGTGCCAGCAGCCCGACCGGCGGCCAGGGCCTAGTATACGAGCAGTACTTC. It translates to CASSPTGGQGLVYEQYF.